Sequencing of this T cell receptor (beta chain) was carried out in a study of blood T cell repertoires in COVID-19. Study information: The origin of the acute and convalescent COVID-19 samples was the United States, Italy and Spain. PBMCs, B-cell-depleted T cells, or T cells provided the cDNA or gDNA that made up the material.

V was pared by 2 bases and J by 5 bases, with 9 bases between. The length of the CDR3 is 13 residues. Germline assignment: CDR1 MDHEN and CDR2 SYDVKM. Libraries were prepared by immunoSEQ multiplex PCR; TCRdb keeps only in-frame clonotypes and omits some of them. The repertoire holds approximately 480,000 clones, with about 90% as singletons. J is TRBJ1-2 and V is TRBV28; D gene uncertain. The TCR was taken from a woman aged 18 to 35 who had recovered from COVID-19. Material: PBMCs or T cells enriched from blood (not recorded which). The CDR3 is CASSLVGEYGYTF. DNA for the CDR3: TGTGCCAGCAGTTTAGTTGGGGAGTATGGCTACACCTTC.